This T cell receptor (beta chain) was found in a study of vaccination effects on CD4 cells after COVID-19. General study results and limits: In the late period after vaccination, infection- and vaccine-induced clones contracted markedly.

Pools of viral peptides were used by the ViraFEST assay to expand antigen-specific CD4+ T cells ahead of sequencing. Investigators separated out CD4+ T cells once 10 days of culture had passed. People in the vaccine group had not been infected with SARS-CoV-2 before, and their nucleocapsid antibodies were negative. To note about this clone: Antigen: not known.

Sequencing was performed with immunoSEQ multiplex PCR; in TCRdb, only in-frame clones are kept and a portion is missing. In the table there are tens of thousands of clones, approximately 79% of which are singletons. This TCR derives from a human donor who received a COVID-19 vaccine. Sequencing was performed on CD4+ T cells from PBMCs cultured with HCoV-NL63 spike peptides, taken before COVID-19 vaccination.

The CDR3 loop reads CASSYPMGELFF. As DNA, the CDR3 is TGTGCCAGCAGTTATCCAATGGGGGAACTGTTTTTT. This sequence joins TRBV6-5 and TRBJ1-4; D is possibly TRBD1 (5 bases). This CDR3 is built from 12 residues. Trimming shortened V by 3 bases and J by 12 bases, and 11 bases separated the two germline ends. Germline assignment: CDR1 MNHEY and CDR2 SVGAGI.